These 26 T cell receptor beta chains came from one sample sequenced in a study of technical replicates of blood from several donors. Assay: immunoSEQ multiplex PCR; the TCRdb copy retains only in-frame clones and omits some. The sample has about 15,000 clones; under 90% are singletons. The sequencing sample was made of PBMCs. Receptor source: a human donor in good health.

The chain has TRBV18 and TRBJ1-2; 9 bases match TRBD1. Unmatched junction bases numbered 9, after V lost 3 bases and J lost 7 bases. Germline V gene sequence: CDR1 KGHSH, CDR2 LQKENI. CDR3 size: 15 residues. CDR3 sequence: CASSPGQGIRGGYTF. CDR3 coding DNA: TGTGCCAGCTCACCCGGACAGGGGATCCGGGGTGGCTACACCTTC.

The count of this clone is one. The rearrangement joins TRBV30 to TRBJ2-5; D is possibly TRBD1 (5 bases). V was clipped by 2 bases and J by 8 bases, with 18 bases between them. CDR3 length: 14 residues. Per germline, CDR1 GTSNPN and CDR2 SVGIG (reference sequence). The CDR3 DNA reads as TGTGCCTGGAGTAACCAGGGCCTGTTTGGAACCCAGTACTTC. Encoded protein: CAWSNQGLFGTQYF.

CDR3 amino acids: CASSRLGTANTDTQYF. CDR3 nucleotide sequence: TGTGCCAGCAGTCGATTAGGGACAGCAAACACAGATACGCAGTATTTT. V usage is TRBV27 and J usage is TRBJ2-3; TRBD1 matches 7 bases. The CDR3 contains 16 residues. The trim removed 5 bases at V and 2 bases at J, leaving 10 bases unmatched. CDR1 is MNHEY, CDR2 SMNVEV, per germline (reference sequence).

This clone has more than one count but fewer than ten. This sequence joins TRBV6-1 and TRBJ2-7; D remains unclear. V was clipped by 2 bases and J by 2 bases, with 13 bases between them. This CDR3 contains 15 residues. Looked up from germline, CDR1 is MNHNS and CDR2 is SASEGT. This CDR3 reads CASSEIPTLAYEQYF. The CDR3 region has the DNA TGTGCCAGCAGTGAAATCCCGACACTGGCCTACGAGCAGTACTTC.

This chain joins TRBV7-2 and TRBJ2-6; D remains unclear. The germline gives CDR1 SGHTA, CDR2 FQGNSA. The CDR3 contains 13 residues. With 3 bases removed from V and 3 bases from J, the gap between germline ends came to 3 bases. The CDR3 sequence is CASSFYGANVLTF. The CDR3 DNA follows: TGTGCCAGCAGCTTTTATGGGGCCAACGTCCTGACTTTC.

V gene TRBV6-1 combines with J gene TRBJ2-1; 12 positions match TRBD2. After removal of 6 bases from V and 5 bases from J, the junction contained 5 bases not matched to a gene. The CDR3 sequence is 15 residues long. Germline V CDR1 and CDR2: MNHNS, SASEGT. The CDR3 DNA reads TGTGCCAGCAGCCGGACTAGCGGGACAAACAATGAGCAGTTCTTC. Translating gives CASSRTSGTNNEQFF.

The chain links TRBV7-6 to TRBJ2-7, with a weak D call TRBD1 (5 bases). The V gene's germline CDR1 is SGHVS and CDR2 FNYEAQ. Deletions cut 1 base from V and 3 bases from J, with 10 bases between. The CDR3 has 14 amino acids. The CDR3 here is CASSLDQGYYEQYF. CDR3 nucleotides: TGTGCCAGCAGCTTAGATCAGGGTTACTACGAGCAGTACTTC.

The chain joins TRBV4-1 to TRBJ2-3, with 9 bases fitting TRBD2. Germline V gene data show CDR1 as MGHRA and CDR2 as YSYEKL. The CDR3 has 18 amino acids. Trimming at V came to 0 bases and at J to 5 bases, leaving 12 bases not matched to a gene. Written as DNA, the CDR3 is TGCGCCAGCAGCCAAGACGGGGCTAGCGGGGCCCCTGGAGATACGCAGTATTTT. Protein sequence: CASSQDGASGAPGDTQYF.

The chain recombines TRBV19 with TRBJ2-1; perhaps TRBD1 as D (6 bases). Germline assignment: CDR1 LNHDA and CDR2 SQIVND (reference sequence). Trimming pared 10 bases from V and 7 bases from J, leaving 20 bases between. The CDR3 extends over 14 amino acids. Here the CDR3 reads CATVQVGARNEQFF. The CDR3 DNA follows: TGTGCCACCGTTCAGGTGGGGGCGCGTAATGAGCAGTTCTTC.

The chain combines TRBV5-1 with TRBJ1-2; D not resolved. Germline CDR1 reads SGHRS; CDR2 reads YFSETQ. This CDR3 spans 17 amino acids. Trimming cost V 0 bases and J 3 bases, with 18 bases left between them. This CDR3 is CASSLGPTSPGDYGYTF. The CDR3 region has the DNA TGCGCCAGCAGCTTGGGCCCGACCTCCCCCGGGGACTATGGCTACACCTTC.

The rearrangement uses TRBV4-1 and TRBJ2-3, with TRBD2 matching over 13 bases. The CDR3 consists of 18 residues. Germline-derived CDR1 and CDR2 are MGHRA and YSYEKL. V gave up 3 bases and J gave up 5 bases; unmatched junction bases: 11. The CDR3 here is CASSQSSGLAGVVDTQYF. Here the CDR3 DNA reads TGCGCCAGCAGCCAGTCCTCTGGACTAGCGGGAGTAGTAGATACGCAGTATTTT.

As DNA, the CDR3 is TGTGCCAGCAATGGGGGGACAGGGGTTTATCACGAGCAGTACTTC. It encodes CASNGGTGVYHEQYF. The chain uses TRBV25-1 and TRBJ2-7; 10 bases align to TRBD1. The germline V gene has CDR1 MGHDK and CDR2 SYGVNS. The CDR3 spans 15 residues. The J segment lost 5 bases and the V segment lost 7 bases, leaving 11 bases of the junction unmatched.

This clone has only a few counts. The genes are TRBV7-9 and TRBJ1-5; TRBD1 is a possible D gene (6 bases). V lost 4 bases and J 3 bases, leaving 16 bases between the germline ends. This CDR3 is 16 amino acids long. Germline CDR1 is SEHNR and CDR2 is FQNEAQ (reference sequence). The CDR3 region is CASSSGGPTANQPQHF. The DNA of the CDR3 is TGTGCCAGCAGCTCCGGGGGGCCAACGGCCAATCAGCCCCAGCATTTT. The entire variable domain, with the rest obtained from reference TRBV7-9 and TRBJ1-5, is as follows: DTGVSQNPRHKITKRGQNVTFRCDPISEHNRLYWYRQTLGQGPEFLTYFQNEAQLEKSRLLSDRFSAERPKGSFSTLEIQRTEQGDSAMYLCASSSGGPTANQPQHFGDGTRLSIL.

The V gene is TRBV28, the J gene TRBJ1-2; a weak D match, TRBD1 (5 bases). Trimming left V 6 bases short and J 3 bases short, with 11 bases between. CDR1 is MDHEN, CDR2 SYDVKM, per germline. The CDR3 contains 13 residues. In DNA, the CDR3 is TGTGCCAGCAGCCTCGGACACGACTATGGCTACACCTTC. Translated: CASSLGHDYGYTF.

This clone was recorded once. The J gene is TRBJ2-1, the V gene TRBV6-5; D remains ambiguous. This CDR3 has 13 amino acids. Per the germline V gene, CDR1 is MNHEY and CDR2 is SVGAGI. V was shortened by 0 bases and J by 8 bases, with 8 bases between the two germline ends. The CDR3 region has the DNA TGTGCCAGCAGTTACTCGAGTATCTATGAGCAGTTCTTC. It translates to CASSYSSIYEQFF.

The sample holds a few counts of this clone. This sequence joins TRBV30 and TRBJ2-7; 10 nucleotides agree with TRBD1. The CDR3 totals 11 residues. The V gene end was trimmed by 8 bases and the J gene end by 4 bases; junction bases not matched to a gene: 2. Germline-derived CDR1 and CDR2 are GTSNPN and SVGIG (reference sequence). The CDR3 region has the DNA TGTGCCACGGACAGGGGGTACGAGCAGTACTTC. Its protein is CATDRGYEQYF. Complete variable domain (other parts from reference TRBV30 and TRBJ2-7): SQTIHQWPATLVQPVGSPLSLECTVEGTSNPNLYWYRQAAGRGLQLLFYSVGIGQISSEVPQNLSASRPQDRQFILSSKKLLLSDSGFYLCATDRGYEQYFGPGTRLTVT.

This chain uses TRBV15 with TRBJ2-3; the match to TRBD2 covers 9 bases. Germline-derived CDR1 and CDR2 are LNHNV and YYDKDF (reference sequence). This CDR3 is built from 19 residues. The V gene end was trimmed by 0 bases and the J gene end by 6 bases; junction bases not matched to a gene: 16. CDR3 loop: CATSRERFTSGFLRDTQYF. In DNA form, the CDR3 reads TGTGCCACCAGCAGAGAACGGTTTACTAGCGGGTTTTTAAGGGATACGCAGTATTTT.

Turning to this clone: The junction does not match germline at one end; this may be a read error. The chain joins TRBV5-1 to TRBJ2-1, with D possibly matching TRBD2 (5 bases). Germline lookup yields CDR1 SGHRS and CDR2 YFSETQ. The CDR3 sequence is 15 residues long. The CDR3 loop reads CASSLAGLDVNEQFF. The CDR3 nucleotides are TGCGCCAGCAGTTTGGCAGGACTGGATGTCAATGAGCAGTTCTTC.

This clone was observed a single time. The V gene is TRBV6-6, the J gene TRBJ2-2; 7 nucleotides align to TRBD1. This CDR3 contains 15 residues. From germline, CDR1 is MNHNY and CDR2 SVGAGI (reference sequence). V lost 3 bases and J lost 3; bases outside the gene matches: 4. The CDR3 DNA reads as TGTGCCAGCAGTTATAGGGGACAGTACACCGGGGAGCTGTTTTTT. Protein sequence: CASSYRGQYTGELFF.

This chain links TRBV6-1 with TRBJ2-7, with 8 bases matching TRBD2. The CDR3 is made up of 16 amino acids. J gave up 1 base and V 2 bases, and 7 bases lay outside the gene matches. Germline assignment: CDR1 MNHNS and CDR2 SASEGT. Written as DNA, the CDR3 is TGTGCCAGCAGTGAATCGCGGGGGGCTAAGTCCTACGAGCAGTACTTC. Residues: CASSESRGAKSYEQYF.

This chain links TRBV7-4 with TRBJ2-1; TRBD2 agrees at 9 bases. Per germline, CDR1 SGHVT and CDR2 SQSDAQ. V lost 2 bases, J lost 4 bases, and 9 bases stayed unmatched. This CDR3 is 17 amino acids long. The DNA for the CDR3 is TGTGCCAGCAGCTTATCGGCGGGAGGGCCTGGGTACAATGAGCAGTTCTTC. Encoded protein: CASSLSAGGPGYNEQFF.

This clone was seen just once. J is TRBJ1-5 and V is TRBV6-1; TRBD1 matches 11 bases. V gave up 6 bases and J gave up 7 bases; unmatched junction bases: 2. Germline assignment: CDR1 MNHNS and CDR2 SASEGT. CDR3 size: 13 residues. The CDR3 protein is CASSGTGGQPQHF. The CDR3 nucleotides are TGTGCCAGCAGCGGGACAGGGGGGCAGCCCCAGCATTTT.

This clone was seen a handful of times. CDR3 residues: CAIFFPGLQDEQYF. The CDR3 nucleotides read TGTGCCATCTTCTTCCCGGGACTCCAGGACGAGCAGTACTTC. V gene TRBV10-3 combines with J gene TRBJ2-7, with a possible D match to TRBD2 (6 bases). V dropped 8 bases and J dropped 5 bases, with 19 bases sitting between them. The CDR3 sequence is 14 residues long. CDR1 is ENHRY and CDR2 is SYGVKD in the germline V gene.

The chain couples TRBV30 to TRBJ2-5; the match to TRBD2 covers 8 bases. The CDR3 sequence is 12 residues long. Per germline, CDR1 GTSNPN and CDR2 SVGIG (reference sequence). J lost 5 bases, V lost 5 bases, and 4 bases had no gene match. The CDR3 spells CAWESGGETQYF. CDR3 nucleotide sequence: TGTGCCTGGGAATCGGGAGGGGAGACCCAGTACTTC. Full variable domain (rest looked up from reference TRBV30 and TRBJ2-5): SQTIHQWPATLVQPVGSPLSLECTVEGTSNPNLYWYRQAAGRGLQLLFYSVGIGQISSEVPQNLSASRPQDRQFILSSKKLLLSDSGFYLCAWESGGETQYFGPGTRLLVL.

The chain couples TRBV19 to TRBJ2-1, with a possible D match to TRBD2 (6 bases). The V end was cut by 5 bases, the J end by 5 bases, with 19 bases between. The CDR3 has 16 amino acids. Germline V CDR1 and CDR2: LNHDA, SQIVND (reference sequence). CDR3 DNA sequence: TGTGCCAGTAGTTCAGGGAATTCGGCGGGGAACAATGAGCAGTTCTTC. This gives the protein CASSSGNSAGNNEQFF.

This sequence joins TRBV7-8 and TRBJ2-2; D possibly corresponds to TRBD1 (6 bases). CDR1 and CDR2 (germline): SGHVS, FQNEAQ. The V end lost 4 bases, the J end lost 0 bases, and 9 bases lay between the germline ends. The CDR3 is made up of 15 amino acids. The CDR3 loop reads CASSSDSANTGELFF. DNA of the CDR3: TGTGCCAGCAGCTCGGACAGTGCGAACACCGGGGAGCTGTTTTTT.